The rows below give T cell receptor beta chains drawn from one sample of a study of blood T cell repertoires in COVID-19. Profiled with immunoSEQ multiplex PCR; TCRdb holds only in-frame clones, not every one. The data contain 90,000 to 110,000 clones, roughly 80% of them singletons. The sequencing sample was made of peripheral blood. The source of these receptors is an elderly woman with acute or convalescent COVID-19. CDR3s leave out the opening cysteine and the closing phenylalanine or tryptophan. Size is stated for part of the rows, as once, few or many counts, or as a class when the clone is expanded.

j_call	clone_size	v_call	cdr3_aa
TRBJ2-3	NA	TRBV2	ASSGWIKGAGTTSTDTQY
TRBJ1-2	once	TRBV15	ATSRDRGIQNYGYT
TRBJ2-3	NA	TRBV5-4	ASSLPGQRENTDTQY
TRBJ1-6	once	TRBV5-6	ASSWGDRSYSPLH
TRBJ2-1	NA	TRBV7-2	ASSYAAEPYNEQF
TRBJ2-1	NA	TRBV2	ASNQRDLGNEQF
TRBJ2-1	NA	TRBV5-1	ASSSTSGEQF
TRBJ2-3	NA	TRBV6-2/TRBV6-3	ASSFSLTQY
TRBJ2-5	NA	TRBV19	ASSIDRTGAETQY
TRBJ2-3	NA	TRBV19	ASSILAGVGTDTQY
TRBJ2-4	NA	TRBV18	ASSPGQGSKNIQY
TRBJ2-3	NA	TRBV5-4	ASSLASGGDTQY
TRBJ1-5	NA	TRBV10-3	AISVSAVEPQH
TRBJ1-1	NA	TRBV27	ASSFVRDTEAF
TRBJ2-1	NA	TRBV10-1	ASSVDSTGGEQF
TRBJ2-4	once	TRBV7-2	ASSSTGGNIQY
TRBJ1-5	NA	TRBV7-8	ASSFDRGDGPQH
TRBJ1-1	NA	TRBV12-3/TRBV12-4	ASSLTGEAEAF
TRBJ2-3	once	TRBV10-3	AIRRSGPTDTQY
TRBJ2-3	NA	TRBV27	ASRIAGEVGTDTQY
TRBJ2-6	NA	TRBV27	ASSLFTGRGTVSGANVLT
TRBJ1-2	NA	TRBV12-3/TRBV12-4	ASSLGRDYGYT
TRBJ2-3	NA	TRBV18	ASSPQLGAGTDTQY
TRBJ2-1	NA	TRBV6-5	ASSYLGRGHYNEQF
TRBJ2-5	once	TRBV7-9	ASSLRVDETQY
TRBJ1-1	NA	TRBV10-3	AISESIGVMNTEAF
TRBJ1-1	NA	TRBV7-8	ASSLGAGRMNTEAF
TRBJ2-1	NA	TRBV3-1/TRBV3-2	ASSLVNRNEQF
TRBJ1-2	NA	TRBV5-1	ASSLDRVYGYT
TRBJ2-1	NA	TRBV7-2	ASSVSGPSGRNEQF
TRBJ1-1	many	TRBV3-1/TRBV3-2	ASSRKVQGTEAF
TRBJ2-6	NA	TRBV15	ATSREIIGANVLT
TRBJ2-2	NA	TRBV2	AGEKQGAGELF
TRBJ2-5	NA	TRBV5-1	ASSFSGVQETQY
TRBJ1-2	NA	TRBV9	ASSVGGTVDGYT
TRBJ2-1	NA	TRBV4-3	ASSQATGGPPYNEQF
TRBJ2-3	NA	TRBV11-2	ASSSVSADTQY